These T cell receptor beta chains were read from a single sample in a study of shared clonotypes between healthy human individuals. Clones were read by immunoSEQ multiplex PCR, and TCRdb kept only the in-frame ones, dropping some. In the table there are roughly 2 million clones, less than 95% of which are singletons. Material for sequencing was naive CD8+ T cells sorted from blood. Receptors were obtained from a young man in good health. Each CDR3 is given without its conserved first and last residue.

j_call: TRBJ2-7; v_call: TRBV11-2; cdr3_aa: ASSPGQGLTYEQY
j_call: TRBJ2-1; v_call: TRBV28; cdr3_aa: ASSFMGDNEQF
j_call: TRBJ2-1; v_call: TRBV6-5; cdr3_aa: ASSYVAGEAYNEQF
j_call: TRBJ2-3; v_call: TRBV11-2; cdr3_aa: ASSLGLAGGYSTDTQY
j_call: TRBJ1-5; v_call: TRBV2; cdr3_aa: ASRPGQVFFGASHQPQH
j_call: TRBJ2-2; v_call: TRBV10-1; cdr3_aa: ASSDNLWGEVGTGELF
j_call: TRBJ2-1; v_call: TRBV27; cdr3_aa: ASSFKGTDEQF
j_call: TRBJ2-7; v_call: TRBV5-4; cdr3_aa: ASSLGVSYEQY
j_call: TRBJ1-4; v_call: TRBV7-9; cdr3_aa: ASSSGVATNEKLF
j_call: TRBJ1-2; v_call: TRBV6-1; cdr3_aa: ASRDRGSNYGYT
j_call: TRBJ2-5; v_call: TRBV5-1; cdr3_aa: ASSLVGSETQY
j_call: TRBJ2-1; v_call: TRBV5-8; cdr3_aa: ASSFGGSYEQF
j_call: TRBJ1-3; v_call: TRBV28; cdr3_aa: ASSLQGTGNTIY
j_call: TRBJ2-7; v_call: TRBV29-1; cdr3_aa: SVVNGSSYEQY
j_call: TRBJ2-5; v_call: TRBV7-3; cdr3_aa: ASSLGSPETQY